Listed below are T cell receptor beta chains from one sample, sequenced in a study of shared clonotypes between healthy human individuals. The table came from immunoSEQ multiplex PCR; TCRdb's copy has only in-frame clones and leaves some out. The sample records approximately 530,000 clones, approximately 94% being singletons. The sample consisted of naive CD4+ T cells sorted from blood. These receptors all stem from a woman aged 25 to 39 in good health. CDR3s include the opening cysteine and the closing phenylalanine or tryptophan. D genes are given only for firm matches. Part of the rows lack a size; the others show once, few, many or a class for expanded clones.

v_gene: TRBV29-1; j_gene: TRBJ2-7; d_gene: TRBD1; abundance: .; CDR3aa: CSVRTGSYEQYF; CDR3nt: TGCAGCGTCCGGACAGGATCCTACGAGCAGTACTTC
v_gene: TRBV10-3; j_gene: TRBJ2-3; d_gene: .; abundance: .; CDR3aa: CAISERPLLSTDTQYF; CDR3nt: TGTGCCATCAGTGAGAGACCACTCCTTAGCACAGATACGCAGTATTTT
v_gene: TRBV28; j_gene: TRBJ1-6; d_gene: .; abundance: .; CDR3aa: CASSPPDSYNSPLHF; CDR3nt: TGTGCCAGCAGTCCCCCCGACTCCTATAATTCACCCCTCCACTTT
v_gene: TRBV6-5; j_gene: TRBJ2-5; d_gene: TRBD1; abundance: .; CDR3aa: CASRDRGGTRETQYF; CDR3nt: TGTGCCAGCAGGGACAGGGGGGGGACAAGGGAGACCCAGTACTTC
v_gene: TRBV28; j_gene: TRBJ1-5; d_gene: .; abundance: few; CDR3aa: CASSTYTVQPQHF; CDR3nt: TGTGCCAGCAGTACATACACAGTGCAGCCCCAGCATTTT
v_gene: TRBV20-1; j_gene: TRBJ2-3; d_gene: .; abundance: .; CDR3aa: CSAGPDTQYF; CDR3nt: TGCAGTGCTGGTCCAGATACGCAGTATTTT
v_gene: TRBV5-4; j_gene: TRBJ2-5; d_gene: .; abundance: .; CDR3aa: CASSSEFGETQYF; CDR3nt: TGTGCCAGCAGCTCAGAGTTCGGGGAGACCCAGTACTTC
v_gene: TRBV15; j_gene: TRBJ1-5; d_gene: TRBD1; abundance: .; CDR3aa: CATREQGVRGSNQPQHF; CDR3nt: TGTGCCACCAGGGAACAGGGGGTACGTGGGAGCAATCAGCCCCAGCATTTT
v_gene: TRBV7-9; j_gene: TRBJ2-5; d_gene: .; abundance: .; CDR3aa: CASSLITRGEQQYF; CDR3nt: TGTGCCAGCAGCTTAATTACCCGCGGGGAGCAGCAGTACTTC
v_gene: TRBV2; j_gene: TRBJ2-7; d_gene: .; abundance: .; CDR3aa: CASSLLGGSGYEQYF; CDR3nt: TGTGCCAGCAGTCTCCTTGGCGGTAGCGGCTACGAGCAGTACTTC
v_gene: TRBV2; j_gene: TRBJ1-1; d_gene: .; abundance: .; CDR3aa: CASSNTAEAFF; CDR3nt: TGTGCCAGCAGTAATACAGCAGAAGCTTTCTTT
v_gene: TRBV2; j_gene: TRBJ2-7; d_gene: TRBD1; abundance: .; CDR3aa: CASSVPGQGYNYEQYF; CDR3nt: TGTGCCAGCAGCGTACCGGGACAGGGTTACAACTACGAGCAGTACTTC
v_gene: TRBV4-1; j_gene: TRBJ2-1; d_gene: .; abundance: .; CDR3aa: CASSPNWGRGSSYNEQFF; CDR3nt: TGCGCCAGCAGCCCAAACTGGGGGCGGGGCAGCTCCTACAATGAGCAGTTCTTC
v_gene: TRBV20-1; j_gene: TRBJ1-2; d_gene: .; abundance: .; CDR3aa: CSASGDGYTF; CDR3nt: TGCAGTGCTAGTGGTGATGGCTACACCTTC
v_gene: TRBV18; j_gene: TRBJ2-7; d_gene: .; abundance: .; CDR3aa: CASSPDRSYEQYF; CDR3nt: TGTGCCAGCTCACCCGATCGGTCCTACGAGCAGTACTTC
v_gene: TRBV9; j_gene: TRBJ2-7; d_gene: TRBD1; abundance: .; CDR3aa: CASSVGTGVAYEQYF; CDR3nt: TGTGCCAGCAGCGTAGGTACAGGGGTAGCCTACGAGCAGTACTTC
v_gene: TRBV2; j_gene: TRBJ2-7; d_gene: .; abundance: .; CDR3aa: CADLQREGKDEQYF; CDR3nt: TGTGCCGATCTCCAGAGAGAGGGGAAAGACGAGCAGTACTTC
v_gene: TRBV2; j_gene: TRBJ2-2; d_gene: .; abundance: .; CDR3aa: CASSEWPGGELFF; CDR3nt: TGTGCCAGCAGTGAATGGCCCGGCGGGGAGCTGTTTTTT
v_gene: TRBV5-4; j_gene: TRBJ2-7; d_gene: .; abundance: once; CDR3aa: CASSLGPGSYEQYF; CDR3nt: TGTGCCAGCAGCTTGGGTCCCGGATCATACGAGCAGTACTTC
v_gene: TRBV7-8; j_gene: TRBJ1-5; d_gene: .; abundance: .; CDR3aa: CASSRSRTVNQPQHF; CDR3nt: TGTGCCAGCAGTCGTTCGCGGACAGTTAATCAGCCCCAGCATTTT
v_gene: TRBV28; j_gene: TRBJ2-1; d_gene: .; abundance: .; CDR3aa: CASCPGTSYNEQFF; CDR3nt: TGTGCCAGTTGCCCCGGGACTTCCTACAATGAGCAGTTCTTC
v_gene: TRBV18; j_gene: TRBJ2-7; d_gene: TRBD2; abundance: .; CDR3aa: CASSPGLAGGYEQYF; CDR3nt: TGTGCCAGCTCACCAGGGCTAGCGGGAGGGTACGAGCAGTACTTC
v_gene: TRBV2; j_gene: TRBJ2-3; d_gene: TRBD1; abundance: .; CDR3aa: CASRARTGKGPDTQYF; CDR3nt: TGTGCCAGCAGGGCCCGGACAGGGAAGGGTCCAGATACGCAGTATTTT
v_gene: TRBV27; j_gene: TRBJ2-4; d_gene: TRBD2; abundance: .; CDR3aa: CASRGLAPRAAKNIQYF; CDR3nt: TGTGCCAGCAGAGGACTAGCCCCCCGGGCGGCCAAAAACATTCAGTACTTC
v_gene: TRBV21-1; j_gene: TRBJ1-1; d_gene: .; abundance: .; CDR3aa: CASSTRGQGVNTEAFF; CDR3nt: TGTGCCAGCAGCACCCGGGGTCAGGGCGTGAACACTGAAGCTTTCTTT
v_gene: TRBV28; j_gene: TRBJ1-2; d_gene: TRBD1; abundance: .; CDR3aa: CASSEPGQGLQGYTF; CDR3nt: TGTGCCAGCAGTGAACCGGGACAGGGTTTACAGGGCTACACCTTC
v_gene: TRBV5-5; j_gene: TRBJ2-7; d_gene: .; abundance: once; CDR3aa: CASRPPGQHYEQYF; CDR3nt: TGTGCCAGCAGACCTCCGGGACAACACTACGAGCAGTACTTC
v_gene: TRBV27; j_gene: TRBJ2-1; d_gene: .; abundance: .; CDR3aa: CASRAAYNEQFF; CDR3nt: TGTGCCAGCAGGGCTGCTTACAATGAGCAGTTCTTC
v_gene: TRBV20-1; j_gene: TRBJ2-1; d_gene: .; abundance: .; CDR3aa: CSARDYNEQFF; CDR3nt: TGCAGTGCTAGGGACTACAATGAGCAGTTCTTC
v_gene: TRBV7-3; j_gene: TRBJ2-7; d_gene: TRBD1; abundance: .; CDR3aa: CASSPTGQYYEQYF; CDR3nt: TGTGCCAGCAGCCCAACGGGACAGTACTACGAGCAGTACTTC
v_gene: TRBV28; j_gene: TRBJ2-7; d_gene: .; abundance: .; CDR3aa: CASNTPLRDEQYF; CDR3nt: TGTGCCAGCAACACCCCTCTCAGGGACGAGCAGTACTTC
v_gene: TRBV5-3; j_gene: TRBJ2-5; d_gene: .; abundance: .; CDR3aa: CARSLLITGTQETQYF; CDR3nt: TGTGCCAGAAGCTTGTTGATAACGGGAACGCAAGAGACCCAGTACTTC
v_gene: TRBV27; j_gene: TRBJ2-2; d_gene: .; abundance: .; CDR3aa: CASSSTDRVATGELFF; CDR3nt: TGTGCCAGCAGTTCGACGGACAGAGTGGCCACCGGGGAGCTGTTTTTT
v_gene: TRBV28; j_gene: TRBJ1-2; d_gene: .; abundance: .; CDR3aa: CASSLWQYGYTF; CDR3nt: TGTGCCAGCAGTTTATGGCAATATGGCTACACCTTC
v_gene: TRBV7-9; j_gene: TRBJ2-5; d_gene: TRBD1; abundance: .; CDR3aa: CASSLGTGGWETQYF; CDR3nt: TGTGCCAGCAGCCTCGGGACAGGGGGCTGGGAGACCCAGTACTTC
v_gene: TRBV28; j_gene: TRBJ2-7; d_gene: .; abundance: .; CDR3aa: CATTDSIYGQYF; CDR3nt: TGTGCCACCACGGACAGTATCTACGGGCAGTACTTC
v_gene: TRBV7-4; j_gene: TRBJ2-7; d_gene: .; abundance: once; CDR3aa: CASSENPNPRQAPDEQYF; CDR3nt: TGTGCCAGCAGCGAGAACCCTAACCCCCGACAGGCCCCCGACGAGCAGTACTTC
v_gene: TRBV18; j_gene: TRBJ2-7; d_gene: TRBD1; abundance: .; CDR3aa: CASSPQGQGADYEQYF; CDR3nt: TGTGCCAGCTCACCCCAGGGACAGGGGGCCGATTACGAGCAGTACTTC
v_gene: TRBV7-9; j_gene: TRBJ2-1; d_gene: TRBD2; abundance: .; CDR3aa: CASSLAPTSGYNEQFF; CDR3nt: TGTGCCAGCAGCTTAGCGCCAACTAGCGGTTACAATGAGCAGTTCTTC
v_gene: TRBV28; j_gene: TRBJ2-7; d_gene: TRBD2; abundance: once; CDR3aa: CASSFASTSGRAYEQYF; CDR3nt: TGTGCCAGCAGTTTTGCCTCCACTAGCGGGAGGGCCTACGAGCAGTACTTC
v_gene: TRBV7-6; j_gene: TRBJ2-2; d_gene: .; abundance: .; CDR3aa: CASSLGLAGELFF; CDR3nt: TGTGCCAGCAGCTTAGGTTTGGCCGGGGAGCTGTTTTTT
v_gene: TRBV2; j_gene: TRBJ2-7; d_gene: TRBD1; abundance: .; CDR3aa: CASSVLQGAGEQYF; CDR3nt: TGTGCCAGCAGTGTTTTACAGGGGGCGGGCGAGCAGTACTTC
v_gene: TRBV5-4; j_gene: TRBJ1-3; d_gene: TRBD1; abundance: .; CDR3aa: CASSSPGQGSGNTIYF; CDR3nt: TGTGCCAGCAGCTCTCCGGGACAGGGCTCTGGAAACACCATATATTTT
v_gene: TRBV10-3; j_gene: TRBJ2-1; d_gene: TRBD2; abundance: .; CDR3aa: CAISEVAGGNNEQFF; CDR3nt: TGTGCCATCAGTGAAGTCGCGGGAGGGAACAATGAGCAGTTCTTC
v_gene: TRBV5-1; j_gene: TRBJ2-7; d_gene: TRBD1; abundance: .; CDR3aa: CASSLESWTGSSYEQYF; CDR3nt: TGCGCCAGCAGCTTGGAATCCTGGACAGGGAGCTCCTACGAGCAGTACTTC
v_gene: TRBV19; j_gene: TRBJ1-1; d_gene: .; abundance: .; CDR3aa: CASISQRGLGNTEAFF; CDR3nt: TGTGCCAGTATATCTCAGCGGGGGCTCGGGAACACTGAAGCTTTCTTT